What follows describes a single TCR beta chain. What it binds is not known. These data belong to a study of regulatory T cells in long-lasting Graves disease. Germline V CDR1 and CDR2: WSHSY, SAAADI. V lost 3 bases, J lost 3 bases, and 13 bases lay in between. The CDR3 contains 15 residues. Building of the TCR beta libraries involved iRepertoire HTBI primers and Arm-PCR of CDR3 regions. TCRdb analysed the multiplex PCR reads with MiXCR anew, one entry per CDR3 protein. The table includes about 520,000 distinct CDR3 sequences, approximately 12% detected once. Study results and caveats: TCR diversity was lower in persistent than newly diagnosed Graves' disease. Those with persistent disease had in common more public clonotypes (roughly 3,000) than new patients (roughly 930).

This sample's time point: newly diagnosed GD, antithyroid drugs for less than 3 months. With RNA extracted from PBMCs as input, the TCR library was made. These data were likewise used in another study, on T cells in Graves' hyperthyroidism and ophthalmopathy.

This clonotype was sampled from a woman aged 25 to 39 with Graves disease. V is TRBV10-2 and J is TRBJ2-3; no clear D. The sequencing used peripheral blood mononuclear cells (PBMCs), collected at new diagnosis, from a patient treated with antithyroid drugs. The CDR3 is CASSERFPLTDTQYF. The CDR3, as DNA: TGCGCCAGCAGTGAAAGGTTCCCTCTGACAGATACGCAGTATTTT.